Each of the 17 T cell receptor beta chains below was sequenced from the same sample in a study of T cells expressing NK-cell markers. For each CDR3 protein, TCRdb gives one entry from its re-call of the 5' RACE reads, without DNA. This repertoire includes some 500,000 distinct CDR3 sequences. Sequencing was done on a sample of blood T cells: a sorted CD56 or NKG2C T cell subset, CD4+ or CD8+ T cells, or bulk PBMC T cells (not recorded which). The receptors were gathered from a woman between 50 and 59 years old in good health.

J is TRBJ2-7 and V is TRBV4-1; checking the TCRdb D call of TRBD1 is not possible without DNA. The CDR3 contains 14 residues. Germline V gene lookup returns CDR1 MGHRA and CDR2 YSYEKL. CDR3 in amino acids: CASSRTGVGDEQYF.

V gene TRBV10-3 combines with J gene TRBJ1-1. CDR1 and CDR2 (germline): ENHRY, SYGVKD. The CDR3 length is 14 residues. The chain's CDR3 is CAISPGRESGEAFF.

The chain carries TRBV11-2 and TRBJ1-3. Germline assignment: CDR1 SGHAT and CDR2 FQNNGV. CDR3 length equals 14 residues. The chain's CDR3 is CASSLGGPGNTIYF.

The gene calls are TRBV12-3 or TRBV12-4 and TRBJ1-1; the TRBD1 assignment by TCRdb is unverifiable without DNA. CDR3 size: 14 residues. This chain's CDR3 is CASKRQGPNTEAFF.

The chain uses TRBV5-1 and TRBJ2-1; lacking DNA, the TRBD2 call made by TCRdb goes unchecked. The CDR3 runs 15 residues. CDR1 SGHRS and CDR2 YFSETQ come from the germline V gene. Here the CDR3 reads CASGERAGSYNEQFF.

The chain combines TRBV27 with TRBJ1-2; TCRdb lists TRBD1, though no DNA is available to test this call. The germline V gene encodes CDR1 MNHEY and CDR2 SMNVEV (reference sequence). The CDR3 is 16 amino acids. This CDR3 is CASSTIQGGGHYGYTF.

V usage is TRBV4-2 and J usage is TRBJ2-7; TCRdb designates TRBD1, a call that cannot be tested without DNA. CDR3 length equals 15 residues. Germline assignment: CDR1 LGHNA and CDR2 YNFKEQ. CDR3 residues: CASSGRQGGRDEQYF.

The chain employs TRBV3-1 and TRBJ1-5; TCRdb selects TRBD1, and the lack of DNA leaves this call unchecked. The CDR3 length is 15 residues. The germline V gene encodes CDR1 LGHDT and CDR2 YNNKEL (reference sequence). CDR3 in amino acids: CASSPSGGGNQPQHF.

J is TRBJ2-2 and V is TRBV24-1; the TCRdb D gene call, TRBD1, has no DNA to confirm it. The CDR3 loop spans 20 amino acids. Germline V lookup: CDR1 KGHDR, CDR2 SFDVKD. CDR3 sequence: CATSDPPTQGKMKNTGELFF.

The chain's CDR3 is CSARSSGVSLTDTQYF. The V gene is TRBV20-1, the J gene TRBJ2-3; there is no DNA to check the TCRdb D call of TRBD2. The CDR3 has 16 amino acids. The germline V gene encodes CDR1 DFQATT and CDR2 SNEGSKA (reference sequence).

The CDR3 loop is CASRSSGDTQYF. The chain uses TRBV7-9 and TRBJ2-3. This CDR3 has 12 amino acids. Germline V lookup: CDR1 SEHNR, CDR2 FQNEAQ (reference sequence).

The chain joins TRBV4-1 to TRBJ2-3; the TRBD2 assignment by TCRdb is unverifiable without DNA. From germline, CDR1 is MGHRA and CDR2 YSYEKL. The CDR3 length is 19 residues. The CDR3 loop is CASSQEPGRAGGDTDTQYF.

The genes are TRBV4-1 and TRBJ2-5; TCRdb gives TRBD2 as the D gene, but with no DNA this cannot be confirmed. Germline values: CDR1 MGHRA, CDR2 YSYEKL. The CDR3 has 18 amino acids. The chain's CDR3 is CASSQDPPGRALQETQYF.

The J gene is TRBJ1-5, the V gene TRBV6-5; TCRdb returns TRBD1, unconfirmable since there is no DNA. CDR3 length: 13 residues. CDR1 MNHEY and CDR2 SVGAGI come from the germline V gene. The CDR3 loop is CAASGNGNQPQHF.

This sequence joins TRBV5-1 and TRBJ2-2; TCRdb's assignment of TRBD1 cannot be checked, as there is no DNA. Germline values: CDR1 SGHRS, CDR2 YFSETQ. This CDR3 comprises 15 residues. This CDR3 is CASSLHRGWTGELFF.

The chain's CDR3 is CASSPPLTEQETQYF. The V gene is TRBV9, the J gene TRBJ2-5; without DNA, the TCRdb call of TRBD1 cannot be checked. The CDR3 runs 15 residues. CDR1 is SGDLS, CDR2 YYNGEE, per germline.

J is TRBJ2-7 and V is TRBV11-3; as DNA is missing, the TRBD1 call by TCRdb cannot be tested. This CDR3 contains 15 residues. Germline V gene data show CDR1 as SGHNT and CDR2 as YENEEA. The CDR3 loop is CASSFRSGTGVEQYF.